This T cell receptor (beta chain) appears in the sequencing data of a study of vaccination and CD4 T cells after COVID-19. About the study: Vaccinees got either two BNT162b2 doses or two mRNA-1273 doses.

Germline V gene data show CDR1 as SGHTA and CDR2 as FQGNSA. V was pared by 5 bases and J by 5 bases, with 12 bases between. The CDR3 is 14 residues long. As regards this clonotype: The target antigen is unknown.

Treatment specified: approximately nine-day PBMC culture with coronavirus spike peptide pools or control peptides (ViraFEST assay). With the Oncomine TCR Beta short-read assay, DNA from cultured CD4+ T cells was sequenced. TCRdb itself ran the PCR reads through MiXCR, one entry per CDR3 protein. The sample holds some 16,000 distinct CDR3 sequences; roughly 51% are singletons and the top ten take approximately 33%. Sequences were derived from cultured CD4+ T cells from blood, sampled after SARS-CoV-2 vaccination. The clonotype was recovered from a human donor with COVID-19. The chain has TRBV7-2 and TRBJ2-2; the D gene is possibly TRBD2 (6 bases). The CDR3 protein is CASSRGGYTGELFF. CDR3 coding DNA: TGTGCCAGCAGCCGTGGGGGGTATACCGGGGAGCTGTTTTTT.